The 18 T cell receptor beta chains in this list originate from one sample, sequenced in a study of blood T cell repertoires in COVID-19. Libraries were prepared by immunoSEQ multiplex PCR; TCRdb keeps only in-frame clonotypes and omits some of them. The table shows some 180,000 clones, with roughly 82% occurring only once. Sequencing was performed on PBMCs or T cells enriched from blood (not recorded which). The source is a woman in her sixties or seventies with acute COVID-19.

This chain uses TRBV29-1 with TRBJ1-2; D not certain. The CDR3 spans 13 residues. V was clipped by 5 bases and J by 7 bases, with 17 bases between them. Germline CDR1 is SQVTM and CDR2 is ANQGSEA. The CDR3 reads CSVPGKGNRGYTF. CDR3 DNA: TGCAGCGTTCCCGGGAAAGGGAATCGTGGCTACACCTTC.

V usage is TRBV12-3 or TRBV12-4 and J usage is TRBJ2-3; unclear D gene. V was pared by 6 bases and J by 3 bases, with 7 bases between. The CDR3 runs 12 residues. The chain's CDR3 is CASSIQTDTQYF. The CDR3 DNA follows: TGTGCCAGCAGCATACAGACAGATACGCAGTATTTT.

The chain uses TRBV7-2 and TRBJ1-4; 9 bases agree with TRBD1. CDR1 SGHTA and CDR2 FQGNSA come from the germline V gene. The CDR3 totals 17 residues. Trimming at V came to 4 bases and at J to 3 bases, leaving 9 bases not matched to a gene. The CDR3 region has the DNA TGTGCCAGCAGCTCCGGGCCGGGACAGGGCCCTAATGAAAAACTGTTTTTT. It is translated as CASSSGPGQGPNEKLFF.

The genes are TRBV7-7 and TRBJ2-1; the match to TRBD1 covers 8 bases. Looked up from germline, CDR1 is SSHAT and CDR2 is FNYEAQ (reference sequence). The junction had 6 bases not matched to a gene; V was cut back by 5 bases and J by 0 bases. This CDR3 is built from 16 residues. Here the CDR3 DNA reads TGTGCCAGCAGCCGTGCGGGGACAGGCTCCTACAATGAGCAGTTCTTC. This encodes CASSRAGTGSYNEQFF.

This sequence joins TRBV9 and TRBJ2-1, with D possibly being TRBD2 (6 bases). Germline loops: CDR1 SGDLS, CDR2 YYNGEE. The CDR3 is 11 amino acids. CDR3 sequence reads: CATGDYNEQFF. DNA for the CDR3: TGTGCAACGGGAGACTACAATGAGCAGTTCTTC.

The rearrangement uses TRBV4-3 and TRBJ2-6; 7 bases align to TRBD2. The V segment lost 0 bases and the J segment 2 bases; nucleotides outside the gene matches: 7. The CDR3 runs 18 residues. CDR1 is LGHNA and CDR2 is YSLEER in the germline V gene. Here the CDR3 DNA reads TGCGCCAGCAGCCAAGATCCGGAGGGAGGGACTGGGGCCAACGTCCTGACTTTC. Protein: CASSQDPEGGTGANVLTF.

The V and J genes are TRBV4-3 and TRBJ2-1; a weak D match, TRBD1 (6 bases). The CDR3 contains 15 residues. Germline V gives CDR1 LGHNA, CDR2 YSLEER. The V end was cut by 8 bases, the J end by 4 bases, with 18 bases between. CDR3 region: CASRTRRGIYNEQFF. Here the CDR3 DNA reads TGCGCCAGCCGCACTCGCAGGGGTATTTACAATGAGCAGTTCTTC.

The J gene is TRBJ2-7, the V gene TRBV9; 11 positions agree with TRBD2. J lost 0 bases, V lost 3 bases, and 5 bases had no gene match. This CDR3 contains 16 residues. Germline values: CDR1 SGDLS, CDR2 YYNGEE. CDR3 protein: CASSATSGTSSYEQYF. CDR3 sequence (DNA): TGTGCCAGCAGCGCGACTAGCGGGACGAGCTCCTACGAGCAGTACTTC.

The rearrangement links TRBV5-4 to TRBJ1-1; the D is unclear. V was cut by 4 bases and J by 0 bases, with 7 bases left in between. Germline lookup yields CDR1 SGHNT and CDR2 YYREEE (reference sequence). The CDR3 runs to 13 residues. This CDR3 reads CASSPEMNTEAFF. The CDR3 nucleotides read TGTGCCAGCAGCCCAGAAATGAACACTGAAGCTTTCTTT.

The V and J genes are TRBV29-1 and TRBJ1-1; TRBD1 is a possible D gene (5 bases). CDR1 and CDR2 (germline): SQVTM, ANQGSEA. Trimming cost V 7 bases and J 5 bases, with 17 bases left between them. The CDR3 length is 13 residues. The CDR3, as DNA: TGCAGCGGACGACAAGGGGCGTTTACTGAAGCTTTCTTT. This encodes CSGRQGAFTEAFF.

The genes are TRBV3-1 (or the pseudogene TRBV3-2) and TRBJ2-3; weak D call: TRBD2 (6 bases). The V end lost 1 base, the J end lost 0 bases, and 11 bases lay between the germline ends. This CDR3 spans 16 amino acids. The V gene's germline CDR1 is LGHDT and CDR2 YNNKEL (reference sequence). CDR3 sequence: CASSQGSGSSTDTQYF. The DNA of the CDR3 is TGTGCCAGCAGCCAAGGGAGCGGGTCTAGCACAGATACGCAGTATTTT.

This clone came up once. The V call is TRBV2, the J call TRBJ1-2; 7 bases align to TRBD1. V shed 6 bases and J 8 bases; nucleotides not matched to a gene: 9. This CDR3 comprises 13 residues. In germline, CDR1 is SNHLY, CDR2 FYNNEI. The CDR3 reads CASSLDRLGGYTF. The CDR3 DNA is TGTGCCAGCAGCTTGGACAGGTTGGGCGGCTACACCTTC.

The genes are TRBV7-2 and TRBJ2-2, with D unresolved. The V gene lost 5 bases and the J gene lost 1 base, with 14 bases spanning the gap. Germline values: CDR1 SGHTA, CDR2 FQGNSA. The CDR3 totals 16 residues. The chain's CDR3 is CASSADSPGNTGELFF. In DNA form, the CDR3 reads TGTGCCAGCAGCGCCGACTCGCCTGGGAACACCGGGGAGCTGTTTTTT.

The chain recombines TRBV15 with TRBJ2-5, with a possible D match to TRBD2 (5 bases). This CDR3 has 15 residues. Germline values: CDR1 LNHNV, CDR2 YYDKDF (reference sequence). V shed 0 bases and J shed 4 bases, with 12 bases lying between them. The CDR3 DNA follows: TGTGCCACCAGCAGAGATCAGCGGTCTGGAGAGACCCAGTACTTC. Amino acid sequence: CATSRDQRSGETQYF.

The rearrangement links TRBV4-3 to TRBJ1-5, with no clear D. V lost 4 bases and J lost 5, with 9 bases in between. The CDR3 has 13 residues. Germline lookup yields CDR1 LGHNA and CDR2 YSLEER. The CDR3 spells CASSPTGDQPQHF. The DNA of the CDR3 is TGCGCCAGCAGCCCAACTGGAGATCAGCCCCAGCATTTT.

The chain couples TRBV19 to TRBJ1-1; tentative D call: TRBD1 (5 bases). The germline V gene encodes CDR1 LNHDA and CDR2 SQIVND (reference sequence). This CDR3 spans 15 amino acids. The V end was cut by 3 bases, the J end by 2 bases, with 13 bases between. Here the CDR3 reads CASSIRPGINTEAFF. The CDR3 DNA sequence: TGTGCCAGTAGTATTCGGCCAGGGATAAACACTGAAGCTTTCTTT.

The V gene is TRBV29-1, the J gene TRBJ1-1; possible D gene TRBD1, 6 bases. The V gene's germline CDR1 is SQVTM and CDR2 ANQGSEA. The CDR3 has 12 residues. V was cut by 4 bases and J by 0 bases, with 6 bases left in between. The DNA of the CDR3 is TGCAGCGTTGGGACAGTGAACACTGAAGCTTTCTTT. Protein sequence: CSVGTVNTEAFF.

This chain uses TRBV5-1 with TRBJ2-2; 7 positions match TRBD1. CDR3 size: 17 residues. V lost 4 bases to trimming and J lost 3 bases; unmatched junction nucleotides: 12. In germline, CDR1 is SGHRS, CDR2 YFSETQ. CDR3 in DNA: TGCGCCAGCAGCATACACCCGGGACAGCCAGACACCGGGGAGCTGTTTTTT. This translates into CASSIHPGQPDTGELFF.